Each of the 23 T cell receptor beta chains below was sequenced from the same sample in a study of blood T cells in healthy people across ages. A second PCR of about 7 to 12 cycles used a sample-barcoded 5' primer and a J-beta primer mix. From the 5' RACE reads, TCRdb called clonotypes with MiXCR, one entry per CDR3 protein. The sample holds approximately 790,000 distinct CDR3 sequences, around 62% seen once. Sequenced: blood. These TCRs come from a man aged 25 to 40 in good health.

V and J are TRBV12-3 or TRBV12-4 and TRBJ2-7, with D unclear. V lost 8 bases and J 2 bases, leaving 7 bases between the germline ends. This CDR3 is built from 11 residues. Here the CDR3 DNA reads TGTGCCAGCGGGAATCCCTACGAGCAGTACTTC. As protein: CASGNPYEQYF.

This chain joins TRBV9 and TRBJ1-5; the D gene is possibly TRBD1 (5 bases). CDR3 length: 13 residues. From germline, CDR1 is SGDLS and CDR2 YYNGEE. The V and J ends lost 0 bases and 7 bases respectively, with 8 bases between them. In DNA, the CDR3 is TGTGCCAGCAGCGTAGCAGGGATCCAGCCCCAGCATTTT. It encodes CASSVAGIQPQHF.

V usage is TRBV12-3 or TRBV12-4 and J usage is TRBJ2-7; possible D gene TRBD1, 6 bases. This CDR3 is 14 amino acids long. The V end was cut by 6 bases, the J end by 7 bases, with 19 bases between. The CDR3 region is CASSRDNLYNEQYF. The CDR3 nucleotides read TGTGCCAGCAGCAGGGACAACTTATACAATGAGCAGTACTTC.

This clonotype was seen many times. The CDR3 spells CARESLTGGYGYTF. The CDR3 DNA reads TGTGCCAGGGAAAGCCTCACAGGGGGCTATGGCTACACCTTC. V usage is TRBV7-9 and J usage is TRBJ1-2; 8 nucleotides align to TRBD1. Germline V gene lookup returns CDR1 SEHNR and CDR2 FQNEAQ (reference sequence). V gave up 9 bases and J gave up 4 bases; unmatched junction bases: 10. The CDR3 has 14 residues.

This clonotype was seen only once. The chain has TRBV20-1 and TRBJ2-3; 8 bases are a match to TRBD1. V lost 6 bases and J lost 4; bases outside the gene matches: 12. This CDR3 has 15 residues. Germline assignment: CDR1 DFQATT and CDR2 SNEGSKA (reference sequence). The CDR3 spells CSASSGRGRADTQYF. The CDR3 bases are TGCAGTGCCAGTTCGGGCAGGGGGCGTGCAGATACGCAGTATTTT.

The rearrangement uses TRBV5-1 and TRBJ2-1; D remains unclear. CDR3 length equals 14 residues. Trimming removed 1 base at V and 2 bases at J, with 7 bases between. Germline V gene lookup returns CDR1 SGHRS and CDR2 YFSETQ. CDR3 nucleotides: TGCGCCAGCAGCTTGACCCACCCCTACAATGAGCAGTTCTTC. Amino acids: CASSLTHPYNEQFF. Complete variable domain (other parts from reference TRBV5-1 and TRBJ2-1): KAGVTQTPRYLIKTRGQQVTLSCSPISGHRSVSWYQQTPGQGLQFLFEYFSETQRNKGNFPGRFSGRQFSNSRSEMNVSTLELGDSALYLCASSLTHPYNEQFFGPGTRLTVL.

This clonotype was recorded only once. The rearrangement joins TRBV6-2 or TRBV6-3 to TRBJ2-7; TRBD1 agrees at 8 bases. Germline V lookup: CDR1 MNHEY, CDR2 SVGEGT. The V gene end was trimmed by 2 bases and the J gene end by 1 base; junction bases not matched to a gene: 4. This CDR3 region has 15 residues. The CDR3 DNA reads TGTGCCAGCAGTTACAAAGGGACAGGATCCTACGAGCAGTACTTC. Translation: CASSYKGTGSYEQYF.

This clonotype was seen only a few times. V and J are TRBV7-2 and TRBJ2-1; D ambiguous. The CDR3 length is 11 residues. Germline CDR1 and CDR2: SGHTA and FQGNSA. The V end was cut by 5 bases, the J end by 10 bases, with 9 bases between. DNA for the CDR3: TGTGCCAGCAGCCCCGCTGGAGAGCAGTTCTTC. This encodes CASSPAGEQFF.

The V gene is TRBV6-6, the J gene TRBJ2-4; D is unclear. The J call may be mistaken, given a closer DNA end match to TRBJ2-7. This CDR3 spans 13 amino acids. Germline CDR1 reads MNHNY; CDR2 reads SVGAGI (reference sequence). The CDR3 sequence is CATFDTAFYEQYF. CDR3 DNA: TGTGCCACCTTTGACACTGCCTTCTACGAGCAGTACTTC.

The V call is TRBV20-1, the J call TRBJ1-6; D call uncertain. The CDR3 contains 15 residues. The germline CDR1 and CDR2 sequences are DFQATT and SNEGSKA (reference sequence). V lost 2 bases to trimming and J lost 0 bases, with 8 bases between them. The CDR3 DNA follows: TGCAGTGCTAGACGGCATATCTCCTATAATTCACCCCTCCACTTT. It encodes CSARRHISYNSPLHF.

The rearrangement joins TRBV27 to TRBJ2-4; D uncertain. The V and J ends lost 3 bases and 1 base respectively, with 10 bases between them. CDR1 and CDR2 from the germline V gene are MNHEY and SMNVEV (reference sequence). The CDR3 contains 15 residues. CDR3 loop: CASSLDPRAKNIQYF. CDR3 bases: TGTGCCAGCAGTTTGGACCCCAGGGCCAAAAACATTCAGTACTTC.

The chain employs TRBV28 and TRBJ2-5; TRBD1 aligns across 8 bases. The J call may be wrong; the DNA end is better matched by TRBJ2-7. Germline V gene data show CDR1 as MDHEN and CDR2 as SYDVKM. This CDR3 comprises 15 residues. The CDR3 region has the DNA TGTGCCAGCAGCCGATCCGGGACAGGTGCCTACGAGCAGTACTTC. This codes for CASSRSGTGAYEQYF.

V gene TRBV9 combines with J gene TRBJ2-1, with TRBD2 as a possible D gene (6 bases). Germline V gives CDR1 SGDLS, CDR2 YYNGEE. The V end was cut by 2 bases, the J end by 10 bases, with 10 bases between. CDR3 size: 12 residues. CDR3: CASSVSGFEQFF. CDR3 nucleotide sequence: TGTGCCAGCAGCGTCAGCGGGTTCGAGCAGTTCTTC.

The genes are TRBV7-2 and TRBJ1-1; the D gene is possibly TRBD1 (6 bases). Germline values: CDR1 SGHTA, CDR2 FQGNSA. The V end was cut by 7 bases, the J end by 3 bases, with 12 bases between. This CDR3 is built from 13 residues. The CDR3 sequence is CASKPAGDTEAFF. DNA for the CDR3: TGTGCCAGCAAACCCGCAGGGGACACTGAAGCTTTCTTT.

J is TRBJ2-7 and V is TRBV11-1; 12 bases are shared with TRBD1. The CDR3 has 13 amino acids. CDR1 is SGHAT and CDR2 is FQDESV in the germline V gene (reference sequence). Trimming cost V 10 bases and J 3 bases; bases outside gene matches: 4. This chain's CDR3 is CATGTGGGYEQYF. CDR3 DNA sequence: TGTGCCACCGGGACAGGGGGCGGCTACGAGCAGTACTTC.

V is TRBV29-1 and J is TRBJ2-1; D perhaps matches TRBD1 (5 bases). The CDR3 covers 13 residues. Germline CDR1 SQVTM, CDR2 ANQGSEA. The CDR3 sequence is CTATVTDNNEQFF. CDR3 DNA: TGCACCGCGACCGTGACAGACAACAATGAGCAGTTCTTC.

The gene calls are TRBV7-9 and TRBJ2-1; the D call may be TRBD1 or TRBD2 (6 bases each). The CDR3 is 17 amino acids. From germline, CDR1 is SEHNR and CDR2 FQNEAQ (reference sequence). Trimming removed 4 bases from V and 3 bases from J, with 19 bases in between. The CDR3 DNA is TGTGCCAGCAGCTCCGCGAGGGGGGCGGTTTACTACAATGAGCAGTTCTTC. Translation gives CASSSARGAVYYNEQFF.

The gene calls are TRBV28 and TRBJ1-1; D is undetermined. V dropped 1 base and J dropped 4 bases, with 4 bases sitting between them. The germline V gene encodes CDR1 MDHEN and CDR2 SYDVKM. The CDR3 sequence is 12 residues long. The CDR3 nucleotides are TGTGCCAGCAGTTTATTCAGCACTGAAGCTTTCTTT. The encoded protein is CASSLFSTEAFF. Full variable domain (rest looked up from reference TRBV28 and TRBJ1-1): DVKVTQSSRYLVKRTGEKVFLECVQDMDHENMFWYRQDPGLGLRLIYFSYDVKMKEKGDIPEGYSVSREKKERFSLILESASTNQTSMYLCASSLFSTEAFFGQGTRLTVV.

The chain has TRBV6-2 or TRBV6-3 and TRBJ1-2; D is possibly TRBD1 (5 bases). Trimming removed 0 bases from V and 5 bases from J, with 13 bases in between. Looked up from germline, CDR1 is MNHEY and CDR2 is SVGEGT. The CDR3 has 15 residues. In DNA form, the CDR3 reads TGTGCCAGCAGTTACTCGTGGACCGAGGGGTATGGCTACACCTTC. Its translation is CASSYSWTEGYGYTF.

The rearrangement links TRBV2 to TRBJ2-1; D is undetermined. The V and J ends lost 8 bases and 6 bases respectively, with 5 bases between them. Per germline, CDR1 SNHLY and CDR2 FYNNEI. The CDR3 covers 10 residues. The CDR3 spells CASLANEQFF. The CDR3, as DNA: TGTGCCAGCCTGGCCAATGAGCAGTTCTTC.

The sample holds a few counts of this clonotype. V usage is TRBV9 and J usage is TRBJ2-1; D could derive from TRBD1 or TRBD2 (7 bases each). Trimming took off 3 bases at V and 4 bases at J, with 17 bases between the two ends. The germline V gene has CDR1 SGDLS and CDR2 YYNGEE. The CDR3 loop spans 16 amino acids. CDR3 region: CASSGRLAGGYNEQFF. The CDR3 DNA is TGTGCCAGCAGCGGGCGACTAGCAGGGGGTTACAATGAGCAGTTCTTC. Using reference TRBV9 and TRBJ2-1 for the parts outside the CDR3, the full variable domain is DSGVTQTPKHLITATGQRVTLRCSPRSGDLSVYWYQQSLDQGLQFLIQYYNGEERAKGNILERFSAQQFPDLHSELNLSSLELGDSALYFCASSGRLAGGYNEQFFGPGTRLTVL.

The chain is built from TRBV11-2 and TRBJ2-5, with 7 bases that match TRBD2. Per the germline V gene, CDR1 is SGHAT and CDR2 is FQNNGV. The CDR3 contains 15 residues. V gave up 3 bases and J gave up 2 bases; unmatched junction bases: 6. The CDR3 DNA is TGTGCCAGCAGCTTCTTCCGGGGGGATCAAGAGACCCAGTACTTC. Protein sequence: CASSFFRGDQETQYF.

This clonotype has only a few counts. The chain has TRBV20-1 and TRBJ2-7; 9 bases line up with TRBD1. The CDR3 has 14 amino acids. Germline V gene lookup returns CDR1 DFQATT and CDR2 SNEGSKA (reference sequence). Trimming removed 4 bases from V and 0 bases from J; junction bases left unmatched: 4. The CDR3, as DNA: TGCAGTGCTACGGACAGGGGCTCCTCCTACGAGCAGTACTTC. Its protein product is CSATDRGSSYEQYF.